A single TCR beta chain is shown here with its context. This specimen comes from a study of shared T cell receptors in the human thymus. CDR3 length: 16 residues. V lost 4 bases and J lost 0, with 15 bases in between. The germline gives CDR1 SGHRS, CDR2 YFSETQ. TCRdb's copy holds only in-frame clones and misses some; the assay was immunoSEQ multiplex PCR. The sample contains about 730,000 clones, 70% to 90% of which appear only once. These data also featured in a second study, about human thymus T cells.

This receptor was obtained from a girl less than two years old with a congenital heart defect. The sample taken for sequencing was thymocytes. This chain links TRBV5-1 with TRBJ2-3; maybe TRBD2 (5 bases). Here the CDR3 DNA reads TGCGCCAGCAGCCGACTCCCCGGGGTTAGCACAGATACGCAGTATTTT. Residues: CASSRLPGVSTDTQYF. Together with reference TRBV5-1 and TRBJ2-3, the CDR3 gives the full variable domain: KAGVTQTPRYLIKTRGQQVTLSCSPISGHRSVSWYQQTPGQGLQFLFEYFSETQRNKGNFPGRFSGRQFSNSRSEMNVSTLELGDSALYLCASSRLPGVSTDTQYFGPGTRLTVL.